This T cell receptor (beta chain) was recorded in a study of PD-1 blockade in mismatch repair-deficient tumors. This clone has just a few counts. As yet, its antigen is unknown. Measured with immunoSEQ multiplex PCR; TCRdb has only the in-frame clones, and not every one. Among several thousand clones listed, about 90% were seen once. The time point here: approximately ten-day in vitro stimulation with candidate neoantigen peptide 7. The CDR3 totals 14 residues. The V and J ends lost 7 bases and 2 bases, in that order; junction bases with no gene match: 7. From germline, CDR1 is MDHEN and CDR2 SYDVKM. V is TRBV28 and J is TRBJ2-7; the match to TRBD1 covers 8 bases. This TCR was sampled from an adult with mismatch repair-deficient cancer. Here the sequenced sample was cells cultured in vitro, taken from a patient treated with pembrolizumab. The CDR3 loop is CASKWTGQTYEQYF. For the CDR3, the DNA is TGTGCCAGCAAATGGACAGGGCAAACCTACGAGCAGTACTTC.